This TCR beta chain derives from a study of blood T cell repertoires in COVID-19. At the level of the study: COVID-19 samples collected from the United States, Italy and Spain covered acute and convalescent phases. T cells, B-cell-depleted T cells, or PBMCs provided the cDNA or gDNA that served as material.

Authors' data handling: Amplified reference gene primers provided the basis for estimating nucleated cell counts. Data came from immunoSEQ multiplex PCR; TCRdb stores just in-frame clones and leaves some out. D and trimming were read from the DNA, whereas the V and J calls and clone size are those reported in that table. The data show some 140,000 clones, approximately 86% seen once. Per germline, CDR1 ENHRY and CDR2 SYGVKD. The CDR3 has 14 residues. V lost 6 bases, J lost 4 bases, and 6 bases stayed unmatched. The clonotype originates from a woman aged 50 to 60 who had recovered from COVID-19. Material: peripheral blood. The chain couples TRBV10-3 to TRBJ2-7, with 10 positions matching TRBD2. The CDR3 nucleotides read TGTGCCATCAGATCTAGCGGGGGTACGTACGAGCAGTACTTC. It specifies CAIRSSGGTYEQYF.